The subject of this entry is one T cell receptor (beta chain). Its antigen remains unidentified. A read error may be the cause here, since a much bigger clone is one base away. In the same sample, other DNA sequences code for this CDR3. Only in-frame clones appear in the TCRdb table, and some are missing; sequencing was by immunoSEQ multiplex PCR. In the table there are 1 million to 1.2 million clones, roughly 80% of which are singletons. These data originate in a study of shared clonotypes between healthy human individuals. CDR3 size: 13 residues. Germline loops: CDR1 MNHNY, CDR2 SVGAGI (reference sequence). All donors were healthy HIV-negative adults lacking recent acute infections or vaccinations. Naive CD4+ cells were CD45RA-selected; the remaining cells were memory. Broader study findings: Generally, naive subsets came out with larger estimated richness than memory subsets.

Sequencing was done on a sample of memory CD4+ T cells from PBMCs. Subset in this sample: CD45RA-negative fraction. The chain has TRBV6-6 and TRBJ1-1; D gene ambiguous. The TCR originated in a man younger than 30 in good health. Some clones in this sample may be carry-over from other donors' samples. The CDR3 region has the DNA TGTGCCAGCAGCTTCAACGGAGGCACTGAGGCTTTCTTT. Protein sequence: CASSFNGGTEAFF.